Reported below is one TCR beta chain. This record belongs to a study of low-dose radiotherapy and immunotherapy resistance in tumors. TRAV- and TRBV-specific primers primed first-strand cDNA, covering alpha and beta chains. The authors ran around 18 PCR cycles to amplify TCRs with a constant-region primer and V-primer adapter. TCRdb processed the reads anew with MiXCR; each CDR3 protein has one entry. This repertoire shows roughly 18,000 distinct CDR3 sequences, 74% found once; its top ten account for 11%. The CDR3 runs to 13 residues. V was trimmed by 6 bases and J by 1 base, leaving 9 bases between them. CDR1 SQVTM and CDR2 ANQGSEA come from the germline V gene.

This sequence originates from a human donor with advanced metastatic prostate, ovarian, gallbladder or colorectal cancer (not recorded which). This table probably holds off-target reads from a library built for another chain. The chain joins TRBV29-1 to TRBJ2-2; TRBD1 is a possible D gene (6 bases). The chain's CDR3 is CSVETGNTGELFF. The CDR3, as DNA: TGCAGCGTGGAGACAGGGAACACCGGGGAGCTGTTTTTT.